The 26 T cell receptor beta chains below all came from one sample that was sequenced in a study of blood T cell repertoires in COVID-19. Sequencing was performed with immunoSEQ multiplex PCR; in TCRdb, only in-frame clones are kept and a portion is missing. The top ten clones hold just over 8.5% of a sample with roughly 230,000 clones, 83% of them seen once. Material for sequencing was peripheral blood. Source of these receptors: a man in his forties or fifties with active or convalescent COVID-19.

The V call is TRBV6-4, the J call TRBJ2-1, with 8 nucleotides matching TRBD1. CDR3 size: 14 residues. Trimming cost V 9 bases and J 8 bases; bases outside gene matches: 12. Germline V gene lookup returns CDR1 MRHNA and CDR2 SNTAGT. CDR3 nucleotide sequence: TGTGCCAGTACCCAACGGGCAGGGGGCGATGAGCAGTTCTTC. It specifies CASTQRAGGDEQFF.

V is TRBV6-6 and J is TRBJ1-6; D might be TRBD1 (5 bases). Germline loops: CDR1 MNHNY, CDR2 SVGAGI (reference sequence). The V gene lost 5 bases and the J gene lost 9 bases, with 8 bases spanning the gap. The CDR3 length is 12 residues. The CDR3 sequence is CASSRQGSPLHF. CDR3 nucleotides: TGTGCCAGCAGTAGGCAGGGTTCACCCCTCCACTTT.

This rearrangement joins TRBV11-2 to TRBJ2-7, with D tentatively TRBD1 (5 bases). V lost 1 base, J lost 3 bases, and 10 bases lay in between. CDR1 and CDR2 from the germline V gene are SGHAT and FQNNGV. The CDR3 runs to 14 residues. DNA of the CDR3: TGTGCCAGCAGCTTAGGGGGCCAGAACTACGAGCAGTACTTC. This sequence encodes CASSLGGQNYEQYF.

The rearrangement joins TRBV25-1 to TRBJ2-5, with TRBD1 as a possible D gene (7 bases). The CDR3 is made up of 17 amino acids. Looked up from germline, CDR1 is MGHDK and CDR2 is SYGVNS. Trimming removed 4 bases from V and 6 bases from J, with 24 bases in between. Here the CDR3 DNA reads TGTGCCAGCAGTGGGGGCTTCCGGGGGACAGAGGGGAAGACCCAGTACTTC. This gives the protein CASSGGFRGTEGKTQYF. Full variable domain (rest looked up from reference TRBV25-1 and TRBJ2-5): EADIYQTPRYLVIGTGKKITLECSQTMGHDKMYWYQQDPGMELHLIHYSYGVNSTEKGDLSSESTVSRIRTEHFPLTLESARPSHTSQYLCASSGGFRGTEGKTQYFGPGTRLLVL.

This clone was seen more than once but under ten times. This chain connects TRBV5-6 to TRBJ1-1; D may be TRBD1 (5 bases). There are 14 residues in the CDR3. Trimming removed 0 bases from V and 5 bases from J, with 11 bases in between. Germline V gene lookup returns CDR1 SGHDT and CDR2 YYEEEE. The CDR3 DNA follows: TGTGCCAGCAGCTTGGTAGGGGTAGGAACTGAAGCTTTCTTT. Translated: CASSLVGVGTEAFF. Using reference TRBV5-6 and TRBJ1-1 for the parts outside the CDR3, the full variable domain is DAGVTQSPTHLIKTRGQQVTLRCSPKSGHDTVSWYQQALGQGPQFIFQYYEEEERQRGNFPDRFSGHQFPNYSSELNVNALLLGDSALYLCASSLVGVGTEAFFGQGTRLTVV.

This chain joins TRBV3-1 (or the pseudogene TRBV3-2) and TRBJ1-2; 9 bases line up with TRBD1. Germline trimming cut 4 bases from V and 4 bases from J; bases unmatched to any gene: 7. CDR3 size: 15 residues. Germline V gives CDR1 LGHDT, CDR2 YNNKEL (reference sequence). The CDR3 region has the DNA TGTGCCAGCAGCCTTGGGACAGGGATTTCCTATGGCTACACCTTC. Amino acid sequence: CASSLGTGISYGYTF.

The rearrangement joins TRBV27 to TRBJ2-7, with 9 bases identical to TRBD1. The J segment lost 6 bases and the V segment lost 4 bases, leaving 19 bases of the junction unmatched. This CDR3 region has 18 residues. Germline CDR1 reads MNHEY; CDR2 reads SMNVEV (reference sequence). CDR3 sequence (DNA): TGTGCCAGCAGTTACGAAACCAACAGGGGGCGGGTGACGATCGAGCAGTACTTC. Translated: CASSYETNRGRVTIEQYF.

The J gene is TRBJ1-1, the V gene TRBV25-1, with D possibly matching TRBD1 (6 bases). Trimming shortened V by 6 bases and J by 4 bases, and 18 bases separated the two germline ends. Germline lookup yields CDR1 MGHDK and CDR2 SYGVNS. CDR3 size: 15 residues. The CDR3 sequence: CASSRTGRGVTEAFF. In nucleotides, the CDR3 is TGTGCCAGCAGCCGAACAGGGAGGGGCGTCACTGAAGCTTTCTTT.

The genes are TRBV6-1 and TRBJ2-1; TRBD1 might be the D (7 bases). V lost 2 bases to trimming and J lost 7 bases, with 12 bases between them. The CDR3 consists of 14 residues. CDR1 is MNHNS, CDR2 SASEGT, per germline. This chain's CDR3 is CASSERSGGNEQFF. The CDR3 region has the DNA TGTGCCAGCAGTGAAAGGTCAGGGGGGAATGAGCAGTTCTTC.

The V and J genes are TRBV13 and TRBJ2-1; D might be TRBD2 (5 bases). The CDR3 extends over 13 amino acids. V lost 5 bases to trimming and J lost 3 bases, with 8 bases between them. The germline gives CDR1 PRHDT, CDR2 FYEKMQ (reference sequence). The CDR3 DNA sequence: TGTGCCAGCAGCCCAGCGGTCTACAATGAGCAGTTCTTC. This translates into CASSPAVYNEQFF.

The rearrangement links TRBV10-2 to TRBJ1-3; D not certain. CDR1 and CDR2 (germline): WSHSY, SAAADI. V lost 8 bases and J lost 0, with 20 bases in between. This CDR3 comprises 17 residues. The chain's CDR3 is CASESGVSTLSGNTIYF. CDR3 DNA: TGCGCCAGCGAATCAGGCGTTTCCACCCTCTCTGGAAACACCATATATTTT.

This chain connects TRBV6-1 to TRBJ1-6; D possibly corresponds to TRBD1 (6 bases). The CDR3 is 15 amino acids. V lost 2 bases to trimming and J lost 7 bases, with 12 bases between them. Germline CDR1 MNHNS, CDR2 SASEGT. The CDR3 spells CASSENGGENSPLHF. The CDR3 DNA reads as TGTGCCAGCAGTGAAAATGGGGGCGAGAATTCACCCCTCCACTTT.

The V gene is TRBV18, the J gene TRBJ1-2; 8 bases agree with TRBD1. Germline V gene lookup returns CDR1 KGHSH and CDR2 LQKENI. V lost 6 bases and J lost 10; bases outside the gene matches: 7. The CDR3 spans 12 residues. CDR3 protein: CASSTQGADYTF. The CDR3 bases are TGTGCCAGCTCGACGCAGGGGGCTGACTACACCTTC.

The chain couples TRBV5-1 to TRBJ1-2, with 9 bases that match TRBD1. Unmatched junction bases numbered 3, after V lost 4 bases and J lost 5 bases. The CDR3 covers 13 residues. Germline V gene sequence: CDR1 SGHRS, CDR2 YFSETQ. In nucleotides, the CDR3 is TGCGCCAGCAGCCGGGACAGGGATTATGGCTACACCTTC. It codes for CASSRDRDYGYTF. Complete variable domain (other parts from reference TRBV5-1 and TRBJ1-2): KAGVTQTPRYLIKTRGQQVTLSCSPISGHRSVSWYQQTPGQGLQFLFEYFSETQRNKGNFPGRFSGRQFSNSRSEMNVSTLELGDSALYLCASSRDRDYGYTFGSGTRLTVV.

V is TRBV6-1 and J is TRBJ2-5; possibly TRBD2 for D (5 bases). The V gene's germline CDR1 is MNHNS and CDR2 SASEGT. This CDR3 comprises 15 residues. Trimming took 2 bases from V and 1 from J, leaving 11 bases between them. CDR3 in amino acids: CASSELAGTQETQYF. Here the CDR3 DNA reads TGTGCCAGCAGTGAATTGGCGGGTACCCAAGAGACCCAGTACTTC.

The chain combines TRBV19 with TRBJ1-2, with D possibly being TRBD1 (5 bases). The CDR3 is made up of 15 amino acids. Germline CDR1 reads LNHDA; CDR2 reads SQIVND (reference sequence). V shed 3 bases and J shed 0 bases, with 11 bases lying between them. CDR3 protein: CASSIGGAANYGYTF. The CDR3 DNA is TGTGCCAGTAGTATTGGCGGGGCAGCTAACTATGGCTACACCTTC.

The table lists this clone with a few counts. The V call is TRBV19, the J call TRBJ1-2; D not certain. Germline-derived CDR1 and CDR2 are LNHDA and SQIVND (reference sequence). The CDR3 totals 14 residues. Trimming stripped 1 base from V and 2 bases from J, with 8 bases between. The CDR3 is CASSIGAINYGYTF. The CDR3, as DNA: TGTGCCAGTAGTATAGGTGCTATCAACTATGGCTACACCTTC. The entire variable domain, with the rest obtained from reference TRBV19 and TRBJ1-2, is as follows: DGGITQSPKYLFRKEGQNVTLSCEQNLNHDAMYWYRQDPGQGLRLIYYSQIVNDFQKGDIAEGYSVSREKKESFPLTVTSAQKNPTAFYLCASSIGAINYGYTFGSGTRLTVV.

V usage is TRBV6-4 and J usage is TRBJ1-6; no clear D gene. The CDR3 consists of 13 residues. V was cut by 6 bases and J by 6 bases, with 9 bases left in between. Germline CDR1 and CDR2: MRHNA and SNTAGT. The CDR3 protein is CASREGPNSPLHF. Here the CDR3 DNA reads TGTGCCAGCAGAGAGGGTCCTAATTCACCCCTCCACTTT.

This CDR3 is CASNEEYYGYTF. Written as DNA, the CDR3 is TGTGCCAGCAACGAGGAGTACTATGGCTACACCTTC. This chain connects TRBV6-5 to TRBJ1-2; D unresolved. V lost 7 bases, J lost 3 bases, and 9 bases lay in between. Germline V gives CDR1 MNHEY, CDR2 SVGAGI. The CDR3 runs 12 residues.

V is TRBV27 and J is TRBJ2-3, with D possibly TRBD1 on 5 matching bases. CDR1 is MNHEY, CDR2 SMNVEV, per germline (reference sequence). The V end was cut by 3 bases, the J end by 5 bases, with 6 bases between. The CDR3 length is 12 residues. CDR3 coding DNA: TGTGCCAGCAGTTTGGGGCAAGATACGCAGTATTTT. Amino acid sequence: CASSLGQDTQYF.

This clone was found once. The V and J genes are TRBV2 and TRBJ2-4, with no clear D. V lost 1 base, J lost 6 bases, and 7 bases lay in between. CDR3 length: 13 residues. In germline, CDR1 is SNHLY, CDR2 FYNNEI. CDR3: CASSEVRGNIQYF. Here the CDR3 DNA reads TGTGCCAGCAGTGAAGTCAGAGGAAACATTCAGTACTTC.

V and J are TRBV5-1 and TRBJ2-3; 9 nucleotides align to TRBD2. Trimming at V came to 0 bases and at J to 5 bases, leaving 1 base not matched to a gene. From germline, CDR1 is SGHRS and CDR2 YFSETQ. The CDR3 sequence is 14 residues long. The CDR3: CASSLELAGDTQYF. The CDR3 bases are TGCGCCAGCAGCTTGGAACTAGCGGGAGATACGCAGTATTTT.

The chain is built from TRBV7-2 and TRBJ2-1; no firm D call. Looked up from germline, CDR1 is SGHTA and CDR2 is FQGNSA. Trimming removed 6 bases from V and 3 bases from J, with 18 bases in between. The CDR3 consists of 16 residues. The CDR3 loop reads CASSYQSLRGYNEQFF. The CDR3 nucleotides are TGTGCCAGCAGTTATCAATCCCTGCGAGGCTACAATGAGCAGTTCTTC. The full variable domain, its missing parts supplied by reference TRBV7-2 and TRBJ2-1, is GAGVSQSPSNKVTEKGKDVELRCDPISGHTALYWYRQSLGQGLEFLIYFQGNSAPDKSGLPSDRFSAERTGGSVSTLTIQRTQQEDSAVYLCASSYQSLRGYNEQFFGPGTRLTVL.

The V gene is TRBV24-1, the J gene TRBJ2-7; D possibly corresponds to TRBD1 (5 bases). V gave up 10 bases and J gave up 1 base, with 13 bases separating them. The CDR3 contains 13 residues. The germline gives CDR1 KGHDR, CDR2 SFDVKD. CDR3 sequence (DNA): TGTGCCACAGGGGTCCAAAGGTCCTACGAGCAGTACTTC. Its translation: CATGVQRSYEQYF.

The genes are TRBV7-6 and TRBJ2-2, with 10 bases fitting TRBD1. The ends lost 8 bases at V and 6 bases at J; junction bases unmatched: 6. Germline assignment: CDR1 SGHVS and CDR2 FNYEAQ. The CDR3 has 14 amino acids. CDR3 DNA: TGTGCCAGCCTCCGGGACAGGGGTTCCGGGGAGCTGTTTTTT. Translating it yields CASLRDRGSGELFF.

This chain joins TRBV6-1 and TRBJ1-5; 9 nucleotides agree with TRBD1. The CDR3 is made up of 15 amino acids. The junction had 5 bases not matched to a gene; V was cut back by 2 bases and J by 6 bases. Germline CDR1 is MNHNS and CDR2 is SASEGT. The CDR3 sequence: CASSEYGTGFQPQHF. DNA for the CDR3: TGTGCCAGCAGTGAATACGGGACAGGGTTTCAGCCCCAGCATTTT.